The sequence of this T cell receptor (beta chain) was determined in a study of blood T cell repertoires in COVID-19. This clone was seen more than once but under ten times. The protocol was immunoSEQ multiplex PCR, while the TCRdb copy is restricted to in-frame clones and leaves out a portion. The sample contains roughly 280,000 clones, 80% to 90% of which appear only once. The CDR3 extends over 15 amino acids. CDR1 and CDR2 from the germline V gene are MRHNA and SNTAGT. V was cut by 2 bases and J by 7 bases, with 12 bases left in between. The rearrangement links TRBV6-4 to TRBJ1-6; D is perhaps TRBD1 (6 bases). This sequence was found in a woman aged 70 to 79 with acute or convalescent COVID-19. Input material: peripheral blood. For the CDR3, the DNA is TGTGCCAGCAGTGACCGGGGCAGGGGAAATTCACCCCTCCACTTT. This translates into CASSDRGRGNSPLHF.